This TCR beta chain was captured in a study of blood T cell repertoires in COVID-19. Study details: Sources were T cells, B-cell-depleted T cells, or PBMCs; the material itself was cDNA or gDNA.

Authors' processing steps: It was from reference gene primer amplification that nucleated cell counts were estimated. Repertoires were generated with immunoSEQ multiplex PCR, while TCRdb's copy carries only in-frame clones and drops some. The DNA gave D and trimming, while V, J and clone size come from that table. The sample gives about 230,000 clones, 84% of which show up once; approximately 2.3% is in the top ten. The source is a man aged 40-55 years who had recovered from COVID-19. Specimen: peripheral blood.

The CDR3 region is CASSPPRVGYSGANVLTF. In DNA, the CDR3 is TGTGCCAGCTCACCACCGAGGGTGGGCTACTCTGGGGCCAACGTCCTGACTTTC. The V call is TRBV18, the J call TRBJ2-6; tentative D call: TRBD2 (5 bases). The V gene lost 0 bases and the J gene lost 0 bases, with 12 bases spanning the gap. The germline CDR1 and CDR2 sequences are KGHSH and LQKENI. This CDR3 is built from 18 residues.